Included here is one T cell receptor beta chain sequence, with context. Its target is not known. This sample is drawn from a study of cytomegalovirus exposure and HLA in healthy donors. General study points: Cytomegalovirus association was listed for about 170 TCR beta chains. The authors reported that TCR beta sequences could predict HLA-A and HLA-B alleles. These predictions were accurate for most subjects in the first cohort.

The ends lost 2 bases at V and 4 bases at J; junction bases unmatched: 11. This CDR3 is 18 amino acids long. CDR1 is LGHNA, CDR2 YNFKEQ, per germline. PCR employed 60 Vbeta and 13 Jbeta primers. Only in-frame clones appear in the TCRdb table, and some are missing; sequencing was by immunoSEQ multiplex PCR. Here the sample table reports fewer than 150,000 clones. Sequenced material: PBMCs. The clonotype comes from a man in his forties in good health and CMV-seronegative. J is TRBJ2-1 and V is TRBV4-2; 10 bases are a match to TRBD1. The CDR3 sequence is CASSQKGPGQGIYNEQFF. The DNA for the CDR3 is TGTGCCAGCAGCCAAAAAGGCCCGGGACAGGGGATTTACAATGAGCAGTTCTTC.